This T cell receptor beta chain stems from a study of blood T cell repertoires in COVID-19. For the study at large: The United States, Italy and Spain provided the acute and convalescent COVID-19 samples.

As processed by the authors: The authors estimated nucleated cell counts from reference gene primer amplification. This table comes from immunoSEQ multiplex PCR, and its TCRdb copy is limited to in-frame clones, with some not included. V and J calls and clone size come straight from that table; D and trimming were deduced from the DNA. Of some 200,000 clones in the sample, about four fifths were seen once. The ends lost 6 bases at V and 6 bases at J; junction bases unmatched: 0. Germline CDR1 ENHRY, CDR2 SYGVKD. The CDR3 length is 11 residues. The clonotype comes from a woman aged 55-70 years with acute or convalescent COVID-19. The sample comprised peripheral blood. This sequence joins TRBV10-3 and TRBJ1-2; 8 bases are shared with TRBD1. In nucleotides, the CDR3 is TGTGCCATCAGGACAGGGGATGGCTACACCTTC. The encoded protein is CAIRTGDGYTF.